A single sample is the source of the 27 T cell receptor beta chains below, sequenced in a study of PD-L1 blockade in urothelial cancer. Time point in this sample: peripheral blood 6 weeks after treatment start. Produced via immunoSEQ multiplex PCR; TCRdb's table is partial and in-frame only. Among approximately 93,000 clones listed, over 80% were seen once. Sequenced material: PBMCs, taken around atezolizumab (anti-PD-L1) treatment. The receptors stem from a man between 65 and 85 years old with urothelial cancer.

The genes are TRBV30 and TRBJ1-5, with TRBD1 matching over 12 bases. The length of the CDR3 is 17 residues. Germline V gene lookup returns CDR1 GTSNPN and CDR2 SVGIG (reference sequence). Trimming cost V 0 bases and J 3 bases; bases outside gene matches: 6. The CDR3 sequence: CAWSVRGQGAFNQPQHF. The CDR3 nucleotides read TGTGCCTGGAGTGTACGGGGACAGGGGGCCTTCAATCAGCCCCAGCATTTT.

The chain recombines TRBV6-6 with TRBJ2-7, with D maybe TRBD1 (5 bases). Germline V gene lookup returns CDR1 MNHNY and CDR2 SVGAGI (reference sequence). The ends were cut back, 7 bases at V and 4 bases at J, with 8 bases in the middle. This CDR3 comprises 11 residues. CDR3 in DNA: TGTGCCAGCAACCAGGGTTACGAGCAGTACTTC. It codes for CASNQGYEQYF.

For this clone: One end of the junction does not line up with germline, which may come from a read error. The V gene is TRBV30, the J gene TRBJ2-7; D perhaps matches TRBD1 (5 bases). The germline V gene encodes CDR1 GTSNPN and CDR2 SVGIG (reference sequence). This CDR3 contains 11 residues. CDR3 residues: CAWSKGPRSHF. The CDR3 DNA sequence: TGTGCCTGGAGTAAGGGGCCACGATCCCACTTC.

The chain combines TRBV27 with TRBJ2-2; D might be TRBD1 (7 bases). CDR3 size: 16 residues. The V and J ends lost 4 bases and 2 bases respectively, with 14 bases between them. Looked up from germline, CDR1 is MNHEY and CDR2 is SMNVEV (reference sequence). The CDR3 coding sequence is TGTGCCAGCAGTTCCAGGGGGGTTCCCAACACCGGGGAGCTGTTTTTT. It specifies CASSSRGVPNTGELFF.

The chain carries TRBV19 and TRBJ2-7; D remains unclear. CDR3 size: 13 residues. Germline V gives CDR1 LNHDA, CDR2 SQIVND (reference sequence). V lost 2 bases, J lost 2 bases, and 7 bases lay in between. The CDR3 region has the DNA TGTGCCAGTAGTATATCAACTGCCTACGAGCAGTACTTC. Translation: CASSISTAYEQYF.

This chain connects TRBV18 to TRBJ2-1; the match to TRBD2 covers 9 bases. V was pared by 2 bases and J by 3 bases, with 2 bases of the junction left unmatched. Per germline, CDR1 KGHSH and CDR2 LQKENI. This CDR3 has 15 residues. CDR3 region: CASSPASGNYNEQFF. DNA for the CDR3: TGTGCCAGCTCACCAGCTAGCGGGAACTACAATGAGCAGTTCTTC. The variable domain in full, with the rest retrieved from reference TRBV18 and TRBJ2-1, is NAGVMQNPRHLVRRRGQEARLRCSPMKGHSHVYWYRQLPEEGLKFMVYLQKENIIDESGMPKERFSAEFPKEGPSILRIQQVVRGDSAAYFCASSPASGNYNEQFFGPGTRLTVL.

This sequence joins TRBV6-1 and TRBJ1-1, with D possibly being TRBD1 (6 bases). This CDR3 contains 15 residues. V gave up 5 bases and J gave up 2 bases, with 15 bases separating them. Germline V gene lookup returns CDR1 MNHNS and CDR2 SASEGT. The CDR3 region is CASSSSRTANTEAFF. CDR3 bases: TGTGCCAGCAGTAGCTCTCGGACAGCAAACACTGAAGCTTTCTTT.

The chain is built from TRBV20-1 and TRBJ1-2; tentatively, D is TRBD1 (5 bases). Trimming cost V 3 bases and J 14 bases, with 13 bases left between them. The CDR3 is 10 residues long. Germline assignment: CDR1 DFQATT and CDR2 SNEGSKA (reference sequence). CDR3 in amino acids: CSASQTAQTF. For the CDR3, the DNA is TGCAGTGCTAGCCAGACAGCTCAAACCTTC.

J is TRBJ2-3 and V is TRBV5-1; 10 nucleotides align to TRBD2. The CDR3 contains 17 residues. Per germline, CDR1 SGHRS and CDR2 YFSETQ. The V gene end was trimmed by 2 bases and the J gene end by 0 bases; junction bases not matched to a gene: 6. CDR3 sequence reads: CASSFILAGTSTDTQYF. As DNA, the CDR3 is TGCGCCAGCAGCTTTATACTAGCGGGGACTAGCACAGATACGCAGTATTTT.

The V and J genes are TRBV7-9 and TRBJ1-2; D unclear. The germline V gene has CDR1 SEHNR and CDR2 FQNEAQ (reference sequence). The CDR3 runs 12 residues. V was clipped by 4 bases and J by 4 bases, with 7 bases between them. The CDR3 spells CASSSEFYGYTF. CDR3 nucleotides: TGTGCCAGCAGCTCTGAGTTCTATGGCTACACCTTC. The complete variable domain, with remaining parts taken from reference TRBV7-9 and TRBJ1-2, reads DTGVSQNPRHKITKRGQNVTFRCDPISEHNRLYWYRQTLGQGPEFLTYFQNEAQLEKSRLLSDRFSAERPKGSFSTLEIQRTEQGDSAMYLCASSSEFYGYTFGSGTRLTVV.

The chain has TRBV27 and TRBJ2-5; D is perhaps TRBD1 (6 bases). The CDR3 loop spans 14 amino acids. The ends were cut back, 3 bases at V and 0 bases at J, with 8 bases in the middle. CDR1 MNHEY and CDR2 SMNVEV come from the germline V gene (reference sequence). CDR3 loop: CASSFRDNQETQYF. For the CDR3, the DNA is TGTGCCAGCAGTTTCCGGGACAACCAAGAGACCCAGTACTTC.

The chain is built from TRBV7-3 and TRBJ2-3, with 15 bases that match TRBD2. CDR3 length: 15 residues. The germline CDR1 and CDR2 sequences are SGHTA and FQGTGA. The trim removed 4 bases at V and 6 bases at J, leaving 2 bases unmatched. The CDR3 sequence: CASSSGTSGGDTQYF. The CDR3 DNA follows: TGTGCCAGCAGCTCCGGGACTAGCGGGGGGGATACGCAGTATTTT.

The rearrangement links TRBV7-2 to TRBJ2-1; D remains unclear. Per germline, CDR1 SGHTA and CDR2 FQGNSA. The V gene lost 3 bases and the J gene lost 5 bases, with 11 bases spanning the gap. The CDR3 consists of 14 residues. DNA for the CDR3: TGTGCCAGCAGCTTGAGTAGTTCCCACAATGAGCAGTTCTTC. This sequence encodes CASSLSSSHNEQFF.

V usage is TRBV27 and J usage is TRBJ1-2, with 7 bases matching TRBD1. This CDR3 region has 16 residues. J gave up 4 bases and V 3 bases, and 11 bases lay outside the gene matches. Per germline, CDR1 MNHEY and CDR2 SMNVEV (reference sequence). The CDR3 sequence: CASSFGRDRKPYGYTF. CDR3 nucleotide sequence: TGTGCCAGCAGTTTCGGCCGGGACAGAAAGCCCTATGGCTACACCTTC.

The rearrangement links TRBV11-3 to TRBJ2-3; 9 nucleotides match TRBD2. V was pared by 4 bases and J by 1 base, with 9 bases of the junction left unmatched. The CDR3 has 17 amino acids. CDR1 is SGHNT, CDR2 YENEEA, per germline. DNA of the CDR3: TGTGCCAGCAGCTCACGGTCGGGACTAGCAGGCACAGATACGCAGTATTTT. Its protein is CASSSRSGLAGTDTQYF.

The V gene is TRBV7-2, the J gene TRBJ2-2; the match to TRBD2 covers 7 bases. Germline V CDR1 and CDR2: SGHTA, FQGNSA. Trimming took 1 base from V and 7 from J; bases not matched to a gene: 12. The CDR3 runs 17 residues. The CDR3 protein is CASSLGSGGGSNGELFF. Here the CDR3 DNA reads TGTGCCAGCAGCTTAGGGTCGGGGGGAGGAAGCAACGGGGAGCTGTTTTTT.

The genes are TRBV10-3 and TRBJ2-6; D may be TRBD2 (5 bases). This CDR3 spans 14 amino acids. Germline lookup yields CDR1 ENHRY and CDR2 SYGVKD. The V and J ends lost 11 bases and 1 base respectively, with 12 bases between them. The CDR3 DNA follows: TGTGCCGCAGAGTGGGAGTCTGGGGCCAACGTCCTGACTTTC. It encodes CAAEWESGANVLTF.

The chain carries TRBV7-9 and TRBJ1-4; no firm D call. The CDR3 totals 15 residues. Germline assignment: CDR1 SEHNR and CDR2 FQNEAQ (reference sequence). V was pared by 5 bases and J by 7 bases, with 17 bases between. In DNA form, the CDR3 reads TGTGCCAGCAGCCCCACTGGAACTGGCGGTGAAAAACTGTTTTTT. This encodes CASSPTGTGGEKLFF.

This clone has a handful of counts. The gene calls are TRBV7-9 and TRBJ1-5; tentatively, D is TRBD1 (5 bases). CDR1 is SEHNR and CDR2 is FQNEAQ in the germline V gene (reference sequence). This CDR3 has 12 amino acids. Trimming removed 4 bases from V and 8 bases from J, with 9 bases in between. CDR3: CASSSSREPQHF. DNA of the CDR3: TGTGCCAGCAGCTCTTCCAGGGAGCCCCAGCATTTT.

The rearrangement uses TRBV11-3 and TRBJ2-2; D gene ambiguous. The CDR3 sequence is 15 residues long. V lost 0 bases and J lost 7, with 12 bases in between. The germline gives CDR1 SGHNT, CDR2 YENEEA. CDR3 coding DNA: TGTGCCAGCAGCTTAGATGTGTCACGGAGCGGGGAGCTGTTTTTT. Amino acids: CASSLDVSRSGELFF.

V is TRBV5-6 and J is TRBJ2-2; 14 bases line up with TRBD2. J was trimmed by 6 bases and V by 5 bases; bases with no gene match: 12. CDR3 length: 18 residues. Germline V gives CDR1 SGHDT, CDR2 YYEEEE. This CDR3 reads CASSPGTSGRRIAGELFF. In nucleotides, the CDR3 is TGTGCCAGCAGTCCCGGGACTAGCGGGAGAAGGATTGCCGGGGAGCTGTTTTTT.

V and J are TRBV7-2 and TRBJ2-3, with 8 bases identical to TRBD2. Germline values: CDR1 SGHTA, CDR2 FQGNSA. V dropped 2 bases and J dropped 3; count of bases not matched to a gene: 4. The CDR3 length is 15 residues. DNA for the CDR3: TGTGCCAGCAGCTTAAGAGCGGGAGAGACAGATACGCAGTATTTT. Protein sequence: CASSLRAGETDTQYF.

The V gene is TRBV25-1, the J gene TRBJ1-1; D is unresolved. Trimming shortened V by 1 base and J by 8 bases, and 11 bases separated the two germline ends. This CDR3 contains 13 residues. CDR1 is MGHDK and CDR2 is SYGVNS in the germline V gene. CDR3 sequence: CASSEFAGTEAFF. The CDR3 region has the DNA TGTGCCAGCAGTGAATTCGCAGGTACAGAAGCTTTCTTT.

The V call is TRBV2, the J call TRBJ2-7, with 8 nucleotides matching TRBD1. This CDR3 is built from 14 residues. Losses at the gene ends were 4 bases for V and 5 bases for J; bases not matched to a gene: 7. CDR1 and CDR2 from the germline V gene are SNHLY and FYNNEI. Written as DNA, the CDR3 is TGTGCCAGCAGTGGGACAGGGACTTTCGACGAGCAGTACTTC. Translated: CASSGTGTFDEQYF.

The rearrangement joins TRBV6-6 to TRBJ1-6; 9 nucleotides line up with TRBD1. From germline, CDR1 is MNHNY and CDR2 SVGAGI (reference sequence). The trim removed 2 bases at V and 7 bases at J, leaving 3 bases unmatched. The CDR3 is 15 amino acids. The CDR3: CASSYDRGRNSPLHF. DNA for the CDR3: TGTGCCAGCAGTTACGACAGGGGGAGGAATTCACCCCTCCACTTT.

The V call is TRBV6-1, the J call TRBJ2-3; D perhaps matches TRBD2 (5 bases). The germline V and J ends were trimmed by 2 bases and 4 bases, with 10 bases remaining between them. The CDR3 has 14 residues. Germline values: CDR1 MNHNS, CDR2 SASEGT. CDR3 nucleotide sequence: TGTGCCAGCAGTGAATCTCTAGCCCCAGATACGCAGTATTTT. Amino acids: CASSESLAPDTQYF.

The chain combines TRBV7-3 with TRBJ2-3, with 10 bases matching TRBD2. Germline CDR1 and CDR2: SGHTA and FQGTGA. The CDR3 runs 14 residues. Trimming took 9 bases from V and 1 from J; bases not matched to a gene: 4. CDR3 residues: CASAGTSGTDTQYF. The CDR3 coding sequence is TGTGCCAGTGCCGGGACTAGCGGCACAGATACGCAGTATTTT.